The sample holds one count of the clone carrying this T cell receptor beta chain. Its target is unknown. This sample was included in a study of OX40 agonist ivuxolimab in advanced cancers. Study details: Among those enrolled, mean age was 60 years (range about 20 to 79) and 70% to 85% were male. General observations from the study: By week 6 at 0.1 to 3.0 mg/kg, blood CD4+ and CD8+ T cells had expanded clonally.

Germline CDR1 is MGHRA and CDR2 is YSYEKL. The CDR3 sequence is 18 residues long. V lost 4 bases and J lost 5; bases outside the gene matches: 14. The table came from immunoSEQ multiplex PCR; TCRdb's copy has only in-frame clones and leaves some out. The repertoire holds tens of thousands of clones, with 70% to 90% as singletons. People who had autoimmune disease history or systemic immunosuppression were excluded. Blood samples were obtained at baseline, cycle 4 day 1, and cycle 7 day 1. The chain employs TRBV4-1 and TRBJ2-5; 12 bases map to TRBD2. The receptor's source is an adult with an advanced solid tumor such as melanoma, head and neck, liver or kidney cancer. Material: CD4+ or CD8+ T cells sorted from blood, obtained in a trial of the OX40 agonist ivuxolimab. CDR3 DNA sequence: TGCGCCAGCAGCCTGGGGACTAGCGGGTCTCACGTTCGGGAGACCCAGTACTTC. As protein: CASSLGTSGSHVRETQYF.